These T cell receptor beta chains were read from a single sample in a study of shared T cell receptors in the human thymus. Only in-frame clones appear in the TCRdb table, and some are missing; sequencing was by immunoSEQ multiplex PCR. The sample holds 640,000 or so clones, more than 75% seen once. The same data also contributed to another study, on human thymus T cells.

The specimen sequenced was thymocytes. Receptors originate from a boy less than two years old with a congenital heart defect. CDR3s include the opening cysteine and the closing phenylalanine or tryptophan. The order of the fields is clone size, D gene, J gene, V gene, CDR3 protein, CDR3 DNA. The D gene is left open where the match is weak. Part of the rows lack a size; the others show once, few, many or a class for expanded clones.

-,TRBD1,TRBJ2-3,TRBV19,CASSGDRGTDTQYF,TGTGCCAGTAGTGGGGACAGGGGCACAGATACGCAGTATTTT
-,-,TRBJ2-1,TRBV11-2,CASSFDVGLPNEQFF,TGTGCCAGCAGCTTCGACGTCGGACTCCCTAATGAGCAGTTCTTC
-,TRBD1,TRBJ2-7,TRBV6-1,CASKKLRQGPYEQYF,TGTGCCAGCAAAAAACTTCGACAGGGCCCCTACGAGCAGTACTTC
-,-,TRBJ2-1,TRBV20-1,CSARHHNEQFF,TGCAGTGCTAGACATCACAATGAGCAGTTCTTC
-,TRBD1,TRBJ1-1,TRBV18,CASSPGTGSTEAFF,TGTGCCAGCTCACCTGGGACAGGGAGCACTGAAGCTTTCTTT
-,TRBD1,TRBJ1-2,TRBV29-1,CSVDDRAYGYTF,TGCAGCGTTGATGACAGGGCATATGGCTACACCTTC
-,TRBD1,TRBJ2-5,TRBV14,CASSQADRGETQYF,TGTGCCAGCAGCCAAGCCGACAGGGGAGAGACCCAGTACTTC
-,TRBD1,TRBJ2-7,TRBV15,CATSSKRQGAAGEQYF,TGTGCCACCAGCAGTAAGCGACAGGGGGCCGCCGGTGAGCAGTACTTC
-,TRBD1,TRBJ1-1,TRBV5-5,CASSAQGDTEAFF,TGTGCCAGCAGCGCACAGGGGGACACTGAAGCTTTCTTT
-,-,TRBJ1-4,TRBV6-1,CASSEGPSGTTKGEKLFF,TGTGCCAGCAGTGAAGGCCCCTCCGGGACAACTAAGGGGGAAAAACTGTTTTTT
-,TRBD2,TRBJ2-7,TRBV18,CASSSTSGHSYEQYF,TGTGCCAGCTCATCTACTAGCGGACATTCCTACGAGCAGTACTTC
-,-,TRBJ2-7,TRBV14,CASSQGGPYEQYF,TGTGCCAGCAGCCAAGGAGGCCCCTACGAGCAGTACTTC
-,-,TRBJ2-1,TRBV29-1,CSVSLDEQFF,TGCAGCGTTTCCCTAGATGAGCAGTTCTTC
-,-,TRBJ2-5,TRBV4-2,CASSQESRMGQETQYF,TGTGCCAGCAGCCAAGAATCTAGGATGGGTCAAGAGACCCAGTACTTC
-,-,TRBJ1-2,TRBV28,CASSPGRADYWGYTF,TGTGCCAGCAGCCCCGGGAGAGCTGACTATTGGGGCTACACCTTC
-,TRBD2,TRBJ2-2,TRBV13,CASSPGVAGSNTGELFF,TGTGCCAGCAGCCCAGGGGTAGCGGGGTCGAACACCGGGGAGCTGTTTTTT
-,-,TRBJ1-1,TRBV7-9,CASSFTSGPDTEAFF,TGTGCCAGCAGCTTCACCTCAGGGCCGGACACTGAAGCTTTCTTT
-,-,TRBJ2-7,TRBV6-6,CASSTDLRKSSYEQYF,TGTGCCAGCAGTACCGACTTAAGGAAAAGCTCCTACGAGCAGTACTTC
-,-,TRBJ1-2,TRBV11-3,CASSLEVRFYKGYTF,TGTGCCAGCAGCTTAGAAGTGAGGTTCTACAAGGGCTACACCTTC
-,-,TRBJ2-5,TRBV19,CASSIGRALQETQYF,TGTGCCAGTAGTATAGGCAGGGCTCTCCAAGAGACCCAGTACTTC
once,-,TRBJ1-1,TRBV6-6,CASSYSTSRRAEAFF,TGTGCCAGCAGTTACTCGACCAGCCGGAGGGCTGAAGCTTTCTTT
-,-,TRBJ2-7,TRBV12-5,CASGLDRDTIYEQYF,TGTGCTAGTGGTTTGGACCGGGACACCATCTACGAGCAGTACTTC
-,TRBD2,TRBJ2-2,TRBV4-3,CASSQLAGADTGELFF,TGCGCCAGCAGCCAATTAGCGGGAGCGGACACCGGGGAGCTGTTTTTT
-,TRBD2,TRBJ2-3,TRBV7-9,CASSFRLAEITDTQYF,TGTGCCAGCAGCTTCAGACTAGCGGAGATCACAGATACGCAGTATTTT
-,-,TRBJ1-5,TRBV12-5,CASGPPGQPQHF,TGTGCTAGTGGGCCGCCAGGGCAGCCCCAGCATTTT
-,-,TRBJ1-5,TRBV19,CASSKGGAGGQPQHF,TGTGCCAGTAGTAAAGGAGGGGCAGGCGGTCAGCCCCAGCATTTT
-,-,TRBJ2-1,TRBV2,CASSSCSPTRANEQFF,TGTGCCAGCAGCTCATGTTCACCTACTAGGGCCAATGAGCAGTTCTTC
-,-,TRBJ2-5,TRBV4-1,CASSPKLGGGGQETQYF,TGCGCCAGCAGCCCCAAACTGGGCGGGGGCGGTCAAGAGACCCAGTACTTC
-,TRBD1,TRBJ1-3,TRBV6-5,CASSPRDRGPNTIYF,TGTGCCAGCAGTCCACGGGACAGGGGGCCAAACACCATATATTTT
-,TRBD2,TRBJ2-7,TRBV4-2,CASSQAMMGLVEPCEQYF,TGTGCCAGCAGCCAAGCCATGATGGGACTAGTGGAACCCTGCGAGCAGTACTTC
-,-,TRBJ2-7,TRBV21-1,CASSKGTTSGTDSSSYEQYF,TGTGCCAGCAGCAAAGGGACCACTAGCGGGACTGACTCTAGCTCCTACGAGCAGTACTTC
-,TRBD1,TRBJ2-3,TRBV29-1,CSVEEFAMPGQGTDTQYF,TGCAGCGTTGAAGAATTCGCCATGCCGGGACAGGGAACAGATACGCAGTATTTT
-,TRBD1,TRBJ1-1,TRBV28,CASRDRGLYTEAFF,TGTGCCAGCCGGGACAGGGGGTTATACACTGAAGCTTTCTTT
few,-,TRBJ1-1,TRBV12-5,CASGSPLNRQNTEAFF,TGTGCTAGTGGTTCCCCTCTTAACAGGCAGAACACTGAAGCTTTCTTT
-,-,TRBJ1-4,TRBV5-1,CASSLQGPTNEKLFF,TGCGCCAGCAGCCTACAGGGTCCGACTAATGAAAAACTGTTTTTT
-,TRBD2,TRBJ2-7,TRBV28,CASSLLGLAGGPIHEQYF,TGTGCCAGCAGTTTACTTGGACTAGCGGGAGGGCCTATACACGAGCAGTACTTC
-,-,TRBJ1-2,TRBV5-5,CASSLRAYGYTF,TGTGCCAGCAGCTTGAGAGCCTATGGCTACACCTTC
-,TRBD2,TRBJ2-3,TRBV2,CASSSFRGLAGGPRTDTQYF,TGTGCCAGCAGTTCTTTCAGGGGACTAGCGGGGGGGCCTAGGACAGATACGCAGTATTTT
-,-,TRBJ2-7,TRBV27,CASRGAGVYEQYF,TGTGCCAGCAGAGGGGCAGGGGTCTACGAGCAGTACTTC
-,-,TRBJ1-4,TRBV27,CASSLSHRTVNEKLFF,TGTGCCAGCAGTTTATCGCACAGGACAGTTAATGAAAAACTGTTTTTT
-,-,TRBJ1-6,TRBV5-1,CASSYTRRGNNSPLHF,TGCGCCAGCAGCTACACCCGCAGGGGCAATAATTCACCCCTCCACTTT
-,TRBD2,TRBJ2-7,TRBV7-2,CASRETSGGFGYEQYF,TGTGCCAGCAGAGAAACTAGCGGGGGGTTTGGTTACGAGCAGTACTTC
-,TRBD1,TRBJ2-1,TRBV18,CASSPMRTGPYNEQFF,TGTGCCAGCTCACCGATGAGGACAGGGCCCTACAATGAGCAGTTCTTC
-,TRBD2,TRBJ2-3,TRBV4-3,CASSHTGTSGTDTQYF,TGCGCCAGCAGCCACACCGGGACTAGCGGCACAGATACGCAGTATTTT
few,-,TRBJ1-1,TRBV14,CASSQDRVGGTEAFF,TGTGCCAGCAGCCAAGATCGGGTGGGGGGAACTGAAGCTTTCTTT
-,-,TRBJ2-7,TRBV7-2,CASSLARTFTDYDYEQYF,TGTGCCAGCAGCTTAGCGCGAACCTTTACGGACTACGACTACGAGCAGTACTTC
-,TRBD1,TRBJ1-4,TRBV5-1,CASSSGQGREKLFF,TGCGCCAGCAGCTCAGGACAGGGTCGGGAAAAACTGTTTTTT
-,-,TRBJ1-1,TRBV5-4,CASSFAGTEAFF,TGTGCCAGCAGCTTTGCCGGGACTGAAGCTTTCTTT
-,TRBD1,TRBJ2-2,TRBV13,CASSSLILWTGSNTGELFF,TGTGCCAGCAGCTCCCTAATCTTATGGACAGGGTCGAACACCGGGGAGCTGTTTTTT
-,TRBD1,TRBJ2-7,TRBV5-6,CASSFFGTGDQPGYEQYF,TGTGCCAGCAGCTTCTTTGGGACAGGGGACCAACCCGGCTACGAGCAGTACTTC
-,TRBD2,TRBJ2-5,TRBV11-2,CASSSPSGRRETQYF,TGTGCCAGCAGCTCCCCTAGCGGGCGAAGGGAGACCCAGTACTTC
-,TRBD2,TRBJ2-7,TRBV30,CAWSVWGRGLGTSGKYEQYF,TGTGCCTGGAGTGTATGGGGAAGGGGGTTAGGGACTAGCGGGAAGTACGAGCAGTACTTC
few,TRBD2,TRBJ2-7,TRBV2,CASRGGNEQYF,TGTGCCAGCCGGGGGGGCAACGAGCAGTACTTC
-,TRBD1,TRBJ1-5,TRBV7-8,CASSYRDRAVQPQHF,TGTGCCAGCAGCTACCGGGACAGGGCTGTTCAGCCCCAGCATTTT
-,TRBD1,TRBJ1-2,TRBV19,CASTPPGQGYGYTF,TGTGCCAGTACTCCCCCGGGACAGGGATATGGCTACACCTTC
once,-,TRBJ1-1,TRBV14,CASSPRRHTEAFF,TGTGCCAGCAGCCCCCGGAGACACACTGAAGCTTTCTTT
-,-,TRBJ2-2,TRBV28,CASLHQGSGGELFF,TGTGCCAGCTTACATCAGGGTAGCGGCGGGGAGCTGTTTTTT
once,TRBD1,TRBJ2-1,TRBV10-3,CAIEDRDPHRLYNEQFF,TGTGCCATCGAGGACAGGGATCCCCATCGTCTCTACAATGAGCAGTTCTTC
-,-,TRBJ1-3,TRBV27,CASSSSSGNTIYF,TGTGCCAGCAGTTCGAGCTCTGGAAACACCATATATTTT
-,TRBD1,TRBJ1-2,TRBV4-3,CASSQGRLLRGQGWRGYTF,TGCGCCAGCAGCCAAGGACGGCTTTTAAGGGGACAGGGTTGGAGGGGCTACACCTTC